One and the same sample provided the 18 T cell receptor beta chains below, sequenced in a study of blood T cell repertoires in COVID-19. The method was immunoSEQ multiplex PCR; TCRdb's version includes in-frame clones alone and lacks a portion of them. The data contain over 100,000 clones, 75% to 85% of them singletons. The specimen sequenced was peripheral blood. These receptors all come from a woman at least 80 years old with active or convalescent COVID-19.

V gene TRBV6-4 combines with J gene TRBJ2-1; 11 nucleotides match TRBD2. Germline CDR1 is MRHNA and CDR2 is SNTAGT. This CDR3 contains 17 residues. Trimming at V came to 4 bases and at J to 4 bases, leaving 9 bases not matched to a gene. CDR3 DNA sequence: TGTGCCAGCAGTGGATCGTTCGGGACTAGCGGTTACAATGAGCAGTTCTTC. It yields the protein CASSGSFGTSGYNEQFF.

The chain is built from TRBV9 and TRBJ2-5, with D possibly matching TRBD2 (7 bases). The CDR3 runs 14 residues. Germline lookup yields CDR1 SGDLS and CDR2 YYNGEE. V was trimmed by 4 bases and J by 5 bases, leaving 15 bases between them. CDR3 protein: CASSIGGARETQYF. The CDR3 DNA sequence: TGTGCCAGCAGCATTGGGGGGGCAAGGGAGACCCAGTACTTC. Based on the CDR3 plus reference TRBV9 and TRBJ2-5, the full variable domain is DSGVTQTPKHLITATGQRVTLRCSPRSGDLSVYWYQQSLDQGLQFLIQYYNGEERAKGNILERFSAQQFPDLHSELNLSSLELGDSALYFCASSIGGARETQYFGPGTRLLVL.

This chain uses TRBV27 with TRBJ2-6, with 10 bases that match TRBD1. Germline-derived CDR1 and CDR2 are MNHEY and SMNVEV (reference sequence). This CDR3 is built from 17 residues. Trimming removed 3 bases from V and 2 bases from J; junction bases left unmatched: 4. The CDR3: CASSLWDRGAGANVLTF. CDR3 coding DNA: TGTGCCAGCAGTTTGTGGGACAGGGGCGCTGGGGCCAACGTCCTGACTTTC.

The chain joins TRBV11-2 to TRBJ1-4; no reliable D call. Per the germline V gene, CDR1 is SGHAT and CDR2 is FQNNGV. The CDR3 is 14 amino acids. V gave up 0 bases and J gave up 13 bases, with 15 bases separating them. CDR3 DNA: TGTGCCAGCAGCTTAGATCCAGGAAAAGGGAGACTGTTTTTT. Its protein is CASSLDPGKGRLFF.

This clone is medium-sized by share. The rearrangement links TRBV5-5 to TRBJ1-1; no reliable D call. V was clipped by 1 base and J by 1 base, with 11 bases between them. Germline V gives CDR1 SGHKS, CDR2 YYEKEE (reference sequence). This CDR3 is 15 amino acids long. The chain's CDR3 is CASSLYSSPNTEAFF. Here the CDR3 DNA reads TGTGCCAGCAGCTTGTACAGCTCCCCGAACACTGAAGCTTTCTTT.

The chain links TRBV30 to TRBJ2-7; TRBD2 matches at 11 bases. Unmatched junction bases numbered 2, after V lost 7 bases and J lost 0 bases. The CDR3 runs 13 residues. Germline CDR1 GTSNPN, CDR2 SVGIG (reference sequence). CDR3 protein: CASGTSGSYEQYF. CDR3 sequence (DNA): TGTGCCTCCGGGACTAGCGGCTCCTACGAGCAGTACTTC. Full variable domain (missing parts from reference TRBV30 and TRBJ2-7): SQTIHQWPATLVQPVGSPLSLECTVEGTSNPNLYWYRQAAGRGLQLLFYSVGIGQISSEVPQNLSASRPQDRQFILSSKKLLLSDSGFYLCASGTSGSYEQYFGPGTRLTVT.

The chain combines TRBV5-1 with TRBJ1-2; D is unclear. Trimming removed 3 bases at V and 4 bases at J, with 16 bases between. The CDR3 runs to 15 residues. Germline lookup yields CDR1 SGHRS and CDR2 YFSETQ. The CDR3 here is CASSSSQWTVYGYTF. As DNA, the CDR3 is TGCGCCAGCAGCTCCTCCCAGTGGACTGTCTATGGCTACACCTTC.

The chain employs TRBV7-8 and TRBJ1-5; perhaps TRBD1 as D (5 bases). Trimming removed 4 bases from V and 2 bases from J, with 15 bases in between. Germline CDR1 is SGHVS and CDR2 is FQNEAQ. The CDR3 totals 16 residues. CDR3 in amino acids: CASSYRGTVGNQPQHF. DNA for the CDR3: TGTGCCAGCAGCTACCGGGGGACGGTCGGCAATCAGCCCCAGCATTTT.

This sequence joins TRBV15 and TRBJ2-2; D not certain. Trimming stripped 0 bases from V and 1 base from J, with 3 bases between. Germline V gives CDR1 LNHNV, CDR2 YYDKDF (reference sequence). The CDR3 is 14 amino acids. The CDR3 region is CATSRDQNTGELFF. DNA for the CDR3: TGTGCCACCAGCAGAGACCAGAACACCGGGGAGCTGTTTTTT. Combining the CDR3 with reference TRBV15 and TRBJ2-2 gives the whole variable domain DAMVIQNPRYQVTQFGKPVTLSCSQTLNHNVMYWYQQKSSQAPKLLFHYYDKDFNNEADTPDNFQSRRPNTSFCFLDIRSPGLGDTAMYLCATSRDQNTGELFFGEGSRLTVL.

The table lists this clone with a count of one. This CDR3 is CASSSTTGWTEAFF. The DNA of the CDR3 is TGCGCCAGCAGCTCAACGACAGGGTGGACTGAAGCTTTCTTT. The chain uses TRBV5-1 and TRBJ1-1, with TRBD1 matching over 7 bases. Germline V gives CDR1 SGHRS, CDR2 YFSETQ. V gave up 3 bases and J gave up 5 bases; unmatched junction bases: 7. CDR3 size: 14 residues.

The chain recombines TRBV6-5 with TRBJ1-2, with a tentative D call TRBD1 (5 bases). The length of the CDR3 is 14 residues. CDR1 MNHEY and CDR2 SVGAGI come from the germline V gene. The ends were cut back, 5 bases at V and 3 bases at J, with 13 bases in the middle. The CDR3 sequence: CASSPRQPYYGYTF. The CDR3 DNA follows: TGTGCCAGCAGTCCCAGACAGCCTTACTATGGCTACACCTTC.

This clone was seen just once. The chain has TRBV5-1 and TRBJ2-3; unclear D gene. The CDR3 length is 13 residues. The V and J ends lost 3 bases and 0 bases respectively, with 5 bases between them. Germline V gene sequence: CDR1 SGHRS, CDR2 YFSETQ. Here the CDR3 reads CASSSSSTDTQYF. The CDR3 DNA follows: TGCGCCAGCAGCTCGTCGAGCACAGATACGCAGTATTTT.

The V and J genes are TRBV11-3 and TRBJ2-2; unclear D gene. Trimming removed 3 bases at V and 1 base at J, with 6 bases between. From germline, CDR1 is SGHNT and CDR2 YENEEA. CDR3 size: 14 residues. CDR3 nucleotide sequence: TGTGCCAGCAGCTTCCGACAGAACACCGGGGAGCTGTTTTTT. Amino acid sequence: CASSFRQNTGELFF.

This rearrangement joins TRBV12-3 or TRBV12-4 to TRBJ1-1; D ambiguous. V lost 3 bases to trimming and J lost 1 base, with 6 bases between them. The CDR3 is made up of 13 amino acids. CDR3 sequence (DNA): TGTGCCAGCAGTTTTCGGGGGAACACTGAAGCTTTCTTT. The encoded protein is CASSFRGNTEAFF.

The chain recombines TRBV10-3 with TRBJ1-2, with unresolved D. CDR3 size: 15 residues. V was shortened by 1 base and J by 2 bases, with 11 bases between the two germline ends. Germline-derived CDR1 and CDR2 are ENHRY and SYGVKD. The CDR3 DNA follows: TGTGCCATCAGTGAGTTTGGGCCCAGAAACTATGGCTACACCTTC. Encoded protein: CAISEFGPRNYGYTF.

The genes are TRBV6-6 and TRBJ2-1, with D possibly being TRBD2 (6 bases). This CDR3 region has 14 residues. Between the trimmed V and J ends, which lost 6 bases and 8 bases, there was a span of 17 bases. Germline CDR1 and CDR2: MNHNY and SVGAGI (reference sequence). The CDR3 nucleotides are TGTGCCAGCAGAGACCGGGACTTGGGCCATGAGCAGTTCTTC. Its translation is CASRDRDLGHEQFF.

The chain employs TRBV7-9 and TRBJ1-2; a weak D match, TRBD1 (5 bases). V lost 5 bases to trimming and J lost 8 bases, with 21 bases between them. CDR1 is SEHNR, CDR2 FQNEAQ, per germline (reference sequence). This CDR3 is built from 15 residues. CDR3 coding DNA: TGTGCCAGCAGCCGTGGGGCCTGGACACCCCTCGGCTACACCTTC. Amino acids: CASSRGAWTPLGYTF. The entire variable domain, with the rest obtained from reference TRBV7-9 and TRBJ1-2, is as follows: DTGVSQNPRHKITKRGQNVTFRCDPISEHNRLYWYRQTLGQGPEFLTYFQNEAQLEKSRLLSDRFSAERPKGSFSTLEIQRTEQGDSAMYLCASSRGAWTPLGYTFGSGTRLTVV.

The V call is TRBV6-5, the J call TRBJ1-6; TRBD1 matches 7 bases. From germline, CDR1 is MNHEY and CDR2 SVGAGI. J was trimmed by 5 bases and V by 2 bases; bases with no gene match: 3. The CDR3 runs 15 residues. The CDR3 nucleotides read TGTGCCAGCAGTTACACCGGGACAGATAATTCACCCCTCCACTTT. It is translated as CASSYTGTDNSPLHF.